The 4 T cell receptor beta chains below were found in one sample sequenced in a study of human T cells and chemical hapten exposure. TCRdb re-called the RACE reads through MiXCR, storing one row per CDR3 protein. The sample has about 77,000 distinct CDR3 sequences; 8.6% are singletons. This sample's time point: healthy volunteer bleed at 6 weeks. It was from unfractionated whole blood that total RNA was extracted. Material for sequencing was whole blood. Receptors were obtained from a female donor in good health. Some clones in this sample may be carry-over from other donors' samples.

A few counts support this clonotype. The J gene is TRBJ2-7, the V gene TRBV14, with a tentative D call TRBD2 (5 bases). The CDR3 has 13 amino acids. V lost 1 base and J lost 4, with 8 bases in between. CDR1 and CDR2 (germline): SGHDN, FVKESK. The CDR3 reads CASSQVTGYEQYF. Written as DNA, the CDR3 is TGTGCCAGCAGCCAAGTGACGGGGTACGAGCAGTACTTC.

The chain has TRBV5-6 and TRBJ1-2; the D is unclear. The germline V gene encodes CDR1 SGHDT and CDR2 YYEEEE. With 7 bases removed from V and 8 bases from J, the gap between germline ends came to 24 bases. The CDR3 runs to 15 residues. In nucleotides, the CDR3 is TGTGCCAGCGCCCTTGAGTTTCGTAGTCTTTCCGGCTACACCTTC. Amino acids: CASALEFRSLSGYTF.

Ten or more counts support this clonotype. V gene TRBV20-1 combines with J gene TRBJ2-5; D may be TRBD2 (6 bases). Germline CDR1 DFQATT, CDR2 SNEGSKA (reference sequence). The CDR3 extends over 12 amino acids. Trimming pared 5 bases from V and 8 bases from J, leaving 15 bases between. Written as DNA, the CDR3 is TGCAGTGCTGAACACAGCGGGCAAACCCAGTACTTC. The encoded protein is CSAEHSGQTQYF.

This clonotype occurred a few times. The chain couples TRBV10-3 to TRBJ1-1; the match to TRBD1 covers 8 bases. The trim removed 6 bases at V and 7 bases at J, leaving 7 bases unmatched. This CDR3 comprises 13 residues. Germline V gene data show CDR1 as ENHRY and CDR2 as SYGVKD. The chain's CDR3 is CAIRGQGPLEAFF. CDR3 bases: TGTGCCATCAGAGGACAGGGACCGCTTGAAGCTTTCTTT.